The 16 T cell receptor beta chains below come from one sample, sequenced in a study of beta chain features in type 1 diabetes. The sequenced template was cDNA made from the entire isolated RNA. Here immunoSEQ multiplex PCR was the method, and the copy in TCRdb shows in-frame clones only, minus some. The table has about 340,000 clones, 6.5% to 10% seen once. What was sequenced was central memory CD4+ T cells from blood. The receptors were sampled from a woman under 30 in good health.

The chain uses TRBV7-2 and TRBJ2-7, with D possibly matching TRBD1 (5 bases). The V and J ends lost 2 bases and 3 bases respectively, with 14 bases between them. Germline V CDR1 and CDR2: SGHTA, FQGNSA. This CDR3 has 15 residues. CDR3 DNA sequence: TGTGCCAGCAGCTTATCTAGGGGCTTTTACTACGAGCAGTACTTC. Translation: CASSLSRGFYYEQYF. The full variable domain, rest sourced from reference TRBV7-2 and TRBJ2-7, is GAGVSQSPSNKVTEKGKDVELRCDPISGHTALYWYRQSLGQGLEFLIYFQGNSAPDKSGLPSDRFSAERTGGSVSTLTIQRTQQEDSAVYLCASSLSRGFYYEQYFGPGTRLTVT.

The genes are TRBV7-9 and TRBJ2-1; 9 bases agree with TRBD2. CDR3 length: 15 amino acids. The germline CDR1 and CDR2 sequences are SEHNR and FQNEAQ (reference sequence). Losses at the gene ends were 5 bases for V and 4 bases for J; bases not matched to a gene: 6. CDR3 sequence reads: CASSRSGSPYNEQFF. CDR3 nucleotide sequence: TGTGCCAGCAGCCGTAGCGGGAGCCCTTACAATGAGCAGTTCTTC.

The rearrangement uses TRBV21-1 and TRBJ2-4; the table names TRBD1, a call not compared with the DNA. TRBV21-1 is a pseudogene segment. The CDR3 covers 15 residues. The CDR3 sequence: CASSKTALAKNIQYF. CDR3 in DNA: TGTGCCAGCAGCAAGACAGCTCTAGCCAAAAACATTCAGTACTTC.

This clone was counted only a few times. The J gene is TRBJ2-7, the V gene TRBV7-2, with no clear D. Per the germline V gene, CDR1 is SGHTA and CDR2 is FQGNSA. V was clipped by 5 bases and J by 9 bases, with 11 bases between them. This CDR3 is built from 11 residues. In DNA form, the CDR3 reads TGTGCCAGCAGCCAAGGGTTTGTGCAGTACTTC. Translation: CASSQGFVQYF.

The chain has TRBV28 and TRBJ1-1, with 7 bases identical to TRBD1. After removal of 10 bases from V and 11 bases from J, the junction contained 13 bases not matched to a gene. Germline V gives CDR1 MDHEN, CDR2 SYDVKM. The CDR3 has 12 residues. CDR3 nucleotides: TGTGCCATCAAGACAGGGCGACTGGATGCTTTCTTT. It yields the protein CAIKTGRLDAFF.

The rearrangement links TRBV11-2 to TRBJ2-3; 7 bases agree with TRBD1. The CDR3 contains 15 residues. Germline values: CDR1 SGHAT, CDR2 FQNNGV. With 5 bases clipped from V and 1 base from J, the junction kept 6 bases outside the gene matches. CDR3 DNA sequence: TGTGCCAGCAGCCCCGACAGGGATGGCACAGATACGCAGTATTTT. It is translated as CASSPDRDGTDTQYF.

The chain joins TRBV6-6 to TRBJ2-3; D not certain. Trimming took off 7 bases at V and 4 bases at J, with 12 bases between the two ends. CDR1 MNHNY and CDR2 SVGAGI come from the germline V gene (reference sequence). The CDR3 spans 13 residues. For the CDR3, the DNA is TGTGCCAGCACCCAGAGATTCTCAGATACGCAGTATTTT. It encodes CASTQRFSDTQYF.

There are a few counts of this clone. This rearrangement joins TRBV18 to TRBJ2-1; 13 bases are a match to TRBD2. The CDR3 has 18 residues. Trimming cost V 3 bases and J 6 bases; bases outside gene matches: 11. CDR1 KGHSH and CDR2 LQKENI come from the germline V gene. Written as DNA, the CDR3 is TGTGCCAGCTCACCCCGAGGACTAGCGGGAGCCCAGGCCAATGAGCAGTTCTTC. This translates into CASSPRGLAGAQANEQFF. The full variable domain, completed using reference TRBV18 and TRBJ2-1, is NAGVMQNPRHLVRRRGQEARLRCSPMKGHSHVYWYRQLPEEGLKFMVYLQKENIIDESGMPKERFSAEFPKEGPSILRIQQVVRGDSAAYFCASSPRGLAGAQANEQFFGPGTRLTVL.

The table lists this clone with a few counts. The chain carries TRBV7-2 and TRBJ2-1, with D perhaps matching TRBD2 (6 bases). This CDR3 has 16 residues. V was shortened by 0 bases and J by 7 bases, with 16 bases between the two germline ends. CDR1 SGHTA and CDR2 FQGNSA come from the germline V gene. The CDR3 loop is CASSLASRGMKNEQFF. The CDR3 bases are TGTGCCAGCAGCTTAGCCTCCCGCGGGATGAAGAATGAGCAGTTCTTC.

To note about this clone: A much larger clone sits a single nucleotide away, making a read error possible. This chain joins TRBV28 and TRBJ2-6; possibly TRBD1 for D (6 bases). Germline V gene data show CDR1 as MDHEN and CDR2 as SYDVKM. The CDR3 spans 16 residues. CDR3 region: CASRRTLRAGANVPTF. In DNA form, the CDR3 reads TGTGCCAGCAGACGGACGCTTCGGGCAGGGGCCAACGTCCCGACTTTC.

This clone was counted only a few times. The V gene is TRBV14, the J gene TRBJ2-3; the D is unclear. CDR3 length equals 14 residues. V lost 4 bases and J lost 0, with 8 bases in between. Germline CDR1 SGHDN, CDR2 FVKESK. CDR3 DNA sequence: TGTGCCAGCAGCCCGATCGGGAGCACAGATACGCAGTATTTT. It is translated as CASSPIGSTDTQYF. Supplemented by reference TRBV14 and TRBJ2-3, the full variable domain reads EAGVTQFPSHSVIEKGQTVTLRCDPISGHDNLYWYRRVMGKEIKFLLHFVKESKQDESGMPNNRFLAERTGGTYSTLKVQPAELEDSGVYFCASSPIGSTDTQYFGPGTRLTVL.

This chain connects TRBV7-2 to TRBJ2-3; D is ambiguous. The V gene's germline CDR1 is SGHTA and CDR2 FQGNSA. The CDR3 contains 14 residues. The germline V and J ends were trimmed by 5 bases and 2 bases, with 11 bases remaining between them. In nucleotides, the CDR3 is TGTGCCAGCAGCAGCTATCAGAACACAGATACGCAGTATTTT. Its protein is CASSSYQNTDTQYF.

This clone was seen only a few times. This chain connects TRBV4-2 to TRBJ2-1; 9 bases are shared with TRBD1. The length of the CDR3 is 15 residues. The germline gives CDR1 LGHNA, CDR2 YNFKEQ. The J segment lost 5 bases and the V segment lost 3 bases, leaving 5 bases of the junction unmatched. CDR3 DNA: TGTGCCAGCAGCCAGACAGGACAGGGGAACAATGAGCAGTTCTTC. It translates to CASSQTGQGNNEQFF.

V is TRBV9 and J is TRBJ2-3, with TRBD2 matching over 10 bases. Germline V gene sequence: CDR1 SGDLS, CDR2 YYNGEE. The CDR3 has 15 residues. The V gene end was trimmed by 0 bases and the J gene end by 10 bases; junction bases not matched to a gene: 8. The chain's CDR3 is CASSVAGSGGRSQYF. CDR3 nucleotide sequence: TGTGCCAGCAGCGTAGCGGGTAGCGGGGGGAGGTCGCAGTATTTT.

This clone appeared a few times. The V gene is TRBV9, the J gene TRBJ2-3; D is unclear. CDR1 SGDLS and CDR2 YYNGEE come from the germline V gene. The germline V and J ends were trimmed by 4 bases and 3 bases, with 15 bases remaining between them. The CDR3 totals 15 residues. This CDR3 is CASSSGSGLTDTQYF. CDR3 nucleotides: TGTGCCAGCAGCTCCGGATCAGGCCTAACAGATACGCAGTATTTT. Full variable domain (missing parts from reference TRBV9 and TRBJ2-3): DSGVTQTPKHLITATGQRVTLRCSPRSGDLSVYWYQQSLDQGLQFLIQYYNGEERAKGNILERFSAQQFPDLHSELNLSSLELGDSALYFCASSSGSGLTDTQYFGPGTRLTVL.

V is TRBV2 and J is TRBJ2-1; 12 bases match TRBD2. This CDR3 spans 14 amino acids. Losses at the gene ends were 8 bases for V and 5 bases for J; bases not matched to a gene: 4. Germline CDR1 reads SNHLY; CDR2 reads FYNNEI. The CDR3 DNA is TGTGCCAGCCTAGCGGGAGGGCGGAACAATGAGCAGTTCTTC. It codes for CASLAGGRNNEQFF.